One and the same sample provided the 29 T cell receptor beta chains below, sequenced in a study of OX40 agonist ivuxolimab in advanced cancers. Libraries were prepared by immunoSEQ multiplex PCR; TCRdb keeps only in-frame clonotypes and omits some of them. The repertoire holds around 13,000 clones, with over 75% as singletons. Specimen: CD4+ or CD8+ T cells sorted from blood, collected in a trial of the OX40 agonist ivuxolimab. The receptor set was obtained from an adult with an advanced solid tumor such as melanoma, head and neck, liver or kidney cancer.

The CDR3 is CASSYLPTYMNTEAFF. The CDR3 region has the DNA TGTGCCAGCAGTTACCTCCCCACCTACATGAACACTGAAGCTTTCTTT. The rearrangement links TRBV6-5 to TRBJ1-1; no reliable D call. V dropped 2 bases and J dropped 0 bases, with 13 bases sitting between them. The length of the CDR3 is 16 residues. Germline assignment: CDR1 MNHEY and CDR2 SVGAGI.

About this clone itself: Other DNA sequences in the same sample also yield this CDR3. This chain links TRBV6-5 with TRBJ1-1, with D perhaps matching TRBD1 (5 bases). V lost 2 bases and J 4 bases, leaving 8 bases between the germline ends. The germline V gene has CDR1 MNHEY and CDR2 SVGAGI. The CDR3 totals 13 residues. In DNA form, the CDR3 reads TGTGCCAGCAGTTACGGGGGGTTCACTGAAGCTTTCTTT. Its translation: CASSYGGFTEAFF.

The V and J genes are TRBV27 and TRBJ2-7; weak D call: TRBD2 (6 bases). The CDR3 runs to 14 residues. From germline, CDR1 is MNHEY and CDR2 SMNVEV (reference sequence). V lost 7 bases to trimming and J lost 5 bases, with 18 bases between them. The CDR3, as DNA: TGTGCCAGCAAGACTTATCGGGAGACCAACGAGCAGTACTTC. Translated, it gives CASKTYRETNEQYF.

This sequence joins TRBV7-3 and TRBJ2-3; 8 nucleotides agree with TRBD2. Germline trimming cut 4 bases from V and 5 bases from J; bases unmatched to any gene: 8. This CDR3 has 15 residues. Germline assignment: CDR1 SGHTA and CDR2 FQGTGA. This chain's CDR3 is CASSSPLSGGDTQYF. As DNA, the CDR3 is TGTGCCAGCAGCTCCCCGTTAAGCGGGGGAGATACGCAGTATTTT.

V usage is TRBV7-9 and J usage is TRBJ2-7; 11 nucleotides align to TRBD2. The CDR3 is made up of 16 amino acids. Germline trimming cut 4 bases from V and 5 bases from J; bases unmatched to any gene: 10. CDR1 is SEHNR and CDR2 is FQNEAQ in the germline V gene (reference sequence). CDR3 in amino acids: CASSSQLAGAVDEQYF. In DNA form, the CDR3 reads TGTGCCAGCAGCTCCCAACTAGCGGGGGCGGTCGACGAGCAGTACTTC.

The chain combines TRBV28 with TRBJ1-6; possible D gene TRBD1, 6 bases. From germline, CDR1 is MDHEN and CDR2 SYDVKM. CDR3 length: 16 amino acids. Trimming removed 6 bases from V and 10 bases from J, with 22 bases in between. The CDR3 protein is CASSPPQGRTGSPLHF. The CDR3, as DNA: TGTGCCAGCAGCCCCCCCCAGGGTAGAACAGGGTCACCCCTCCACTTT.

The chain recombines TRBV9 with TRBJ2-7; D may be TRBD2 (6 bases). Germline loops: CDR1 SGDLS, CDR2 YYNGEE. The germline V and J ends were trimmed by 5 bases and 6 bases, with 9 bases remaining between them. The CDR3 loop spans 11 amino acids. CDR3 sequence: CASSGGGEQYF. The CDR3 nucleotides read TGTGCCAGCAGTGGGGGAGGCGAGCAGTACTTC.

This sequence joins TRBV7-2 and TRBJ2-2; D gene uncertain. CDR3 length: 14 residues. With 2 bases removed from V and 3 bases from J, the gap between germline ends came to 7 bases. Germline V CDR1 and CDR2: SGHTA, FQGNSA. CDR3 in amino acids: CASSLSHYTGELFF. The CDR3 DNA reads TGTGCCAGCAGCTTATCTCACTACACCGGGGAGCTGTTTTTT.

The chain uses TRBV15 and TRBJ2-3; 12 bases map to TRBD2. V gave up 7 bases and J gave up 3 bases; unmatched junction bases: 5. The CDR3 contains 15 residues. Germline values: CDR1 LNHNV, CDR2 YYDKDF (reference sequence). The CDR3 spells CATTPGTSGTDTQYF. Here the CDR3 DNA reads TGTGCCACCACCCCAGGGACTAGCGGGACAGATACGCAGTATTTT.

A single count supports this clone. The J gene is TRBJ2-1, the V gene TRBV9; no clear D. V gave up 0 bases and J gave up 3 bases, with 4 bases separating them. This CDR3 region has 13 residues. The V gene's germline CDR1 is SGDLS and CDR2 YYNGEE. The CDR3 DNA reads TGTGCCAGCAGCGTAGGAAGCTACAATGAGCAGTTCTTC. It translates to CASSVGSYNEQFF.

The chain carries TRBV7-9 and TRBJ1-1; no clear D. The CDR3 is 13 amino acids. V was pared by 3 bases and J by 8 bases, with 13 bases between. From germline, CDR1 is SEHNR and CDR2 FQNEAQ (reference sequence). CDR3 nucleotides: TGTGCCAGCAGCTTGGGAGACTATCACGAAGCTTTCTTT. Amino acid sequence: CASSLGDYHEAFF.

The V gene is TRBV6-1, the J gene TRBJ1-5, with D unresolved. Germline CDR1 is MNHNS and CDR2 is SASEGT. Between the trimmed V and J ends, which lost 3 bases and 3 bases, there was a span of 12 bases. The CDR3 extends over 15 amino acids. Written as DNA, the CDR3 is TGTGCCAGCAGTGACCGTGCCCATGTCAATCAGCCCCAGCATTTT. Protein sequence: CASSDRAHVNQPQHF.

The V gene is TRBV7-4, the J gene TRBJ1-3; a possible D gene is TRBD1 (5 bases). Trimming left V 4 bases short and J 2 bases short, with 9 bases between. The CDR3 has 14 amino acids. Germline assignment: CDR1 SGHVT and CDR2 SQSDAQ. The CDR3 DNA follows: TGTGCCAGCAGCTCCAGGGTCCCTGGAAACACCATATATTTT. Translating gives CASSSRVPGNTIYF.

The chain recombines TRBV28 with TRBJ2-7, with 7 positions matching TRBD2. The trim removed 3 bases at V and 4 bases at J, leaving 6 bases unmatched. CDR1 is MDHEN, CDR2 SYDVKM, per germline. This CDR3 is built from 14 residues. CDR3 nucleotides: TGTGCCAGCAGTTTTGCGGGAGATATTTACGAGCAGTACTTC. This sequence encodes CASSFAGDIYEQYF.

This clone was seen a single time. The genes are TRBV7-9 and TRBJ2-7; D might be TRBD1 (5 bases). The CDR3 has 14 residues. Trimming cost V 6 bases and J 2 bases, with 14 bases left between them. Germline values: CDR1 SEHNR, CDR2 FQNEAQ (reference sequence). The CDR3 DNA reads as TGTGCCAGCAGTTCAGGACATCTTCCCTACGAGCAGTACTTC. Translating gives CASSSGHLPYEQYF.

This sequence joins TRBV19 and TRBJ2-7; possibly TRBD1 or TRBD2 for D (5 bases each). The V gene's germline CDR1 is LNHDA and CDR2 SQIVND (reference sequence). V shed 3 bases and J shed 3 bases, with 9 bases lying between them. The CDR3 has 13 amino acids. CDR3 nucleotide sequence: TGTGCCAGTAGTATTCGGGACGGCTACGAGCAGTACTTC. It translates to CASSIRDGYEQYF. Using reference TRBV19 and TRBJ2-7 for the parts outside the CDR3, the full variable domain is DGGITQSPKYLFRKEGQNVTLSCEQNLNHDAMYWYRQDPGQGLRLIYYSQIVNDFQKGDIAEGYSVSREKKESFPLTVTSAQKNPTAFYLCASSIRDGYEQYFGPGTRLTVT.

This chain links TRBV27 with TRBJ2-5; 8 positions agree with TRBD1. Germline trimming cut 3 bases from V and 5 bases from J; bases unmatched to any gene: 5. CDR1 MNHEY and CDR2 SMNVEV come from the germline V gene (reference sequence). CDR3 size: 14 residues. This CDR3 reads CASSFSGQAETQYF. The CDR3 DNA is TGTGCCAGCAGTTTCTCGGGACAGGCCGAGACCCAGTACTTC.

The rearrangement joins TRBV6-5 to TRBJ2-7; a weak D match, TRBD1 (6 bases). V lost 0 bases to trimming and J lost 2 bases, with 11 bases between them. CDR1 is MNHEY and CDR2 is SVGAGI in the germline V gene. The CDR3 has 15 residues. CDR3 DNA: TGTGCCAGCAGTTACTCACAGGGCACGGCCTACGAGCAGTACTTC. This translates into CASSYSQGTAYEQYF.

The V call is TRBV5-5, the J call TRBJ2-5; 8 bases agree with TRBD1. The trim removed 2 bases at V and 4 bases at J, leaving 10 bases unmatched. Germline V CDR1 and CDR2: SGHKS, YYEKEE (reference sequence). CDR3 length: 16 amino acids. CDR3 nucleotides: TGTGCCAGCAGCTTACGACCAGGACAGGGCGTAGAGACCCAGTACTTC. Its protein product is CASSLRPGQGVETQYF.

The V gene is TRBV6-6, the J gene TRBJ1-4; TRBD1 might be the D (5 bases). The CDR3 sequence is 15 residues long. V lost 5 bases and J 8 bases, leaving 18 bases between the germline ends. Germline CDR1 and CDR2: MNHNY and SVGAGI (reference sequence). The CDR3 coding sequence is TGTGCCAGCAGTGGGACCGGGCCGGGGGGGGAAAAACTGTTTTTT. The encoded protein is CASSGTGPGGEKLFF.

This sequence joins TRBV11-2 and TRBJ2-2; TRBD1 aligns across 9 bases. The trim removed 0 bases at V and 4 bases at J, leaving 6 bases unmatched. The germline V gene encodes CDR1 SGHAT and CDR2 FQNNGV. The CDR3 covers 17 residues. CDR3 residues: CASSLDSGTGITGELFF. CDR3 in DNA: TGTGCCAGCAGCTTAGACTCGGGGACAGGGATCACCGGGGAGCTGTTTTTT.

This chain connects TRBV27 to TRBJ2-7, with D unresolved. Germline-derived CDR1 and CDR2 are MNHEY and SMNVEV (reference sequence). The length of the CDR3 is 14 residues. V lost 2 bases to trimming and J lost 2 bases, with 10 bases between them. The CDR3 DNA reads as TGTGCCAGCAGTTTAGGTTCCATTACCTACGAGCAGTACTTC. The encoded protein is CASSLGSITYEQYF.

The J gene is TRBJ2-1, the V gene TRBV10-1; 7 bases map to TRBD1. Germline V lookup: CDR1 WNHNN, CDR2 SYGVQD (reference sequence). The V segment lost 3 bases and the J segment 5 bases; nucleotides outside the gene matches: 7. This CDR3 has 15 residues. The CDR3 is CASSDSGTAHNEQFF. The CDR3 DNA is TGCGCCAGCAGTGATTCTGGGACAGCTCACAATGAGCAGTTCTTC.

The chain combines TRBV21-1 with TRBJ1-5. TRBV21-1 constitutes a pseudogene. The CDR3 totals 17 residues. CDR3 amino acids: CASSNNRPGEDHQPQHF. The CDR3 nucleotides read TGTGCCAGCAGCAATAATCGGCCAGGGGAGGACCATCAGCCCCAGCATTTT.

The CDR3 is CASSDVAGDSIQYF. The CDR3 DNA reads as TGTGCCAGCAGTGATGTAGCGGGAGATTCCATTCAGTACTTC. The chain is built from TRBV6-1 and TRBJ2-4, with TRBD2 matching 9 bases. V lost 3 bases and J lost 9; bases outside the gene matches: 6. Germline lookup yields CDR1 MNHNS and CDR2 SASEGT. This CDR3 has 14 residues.

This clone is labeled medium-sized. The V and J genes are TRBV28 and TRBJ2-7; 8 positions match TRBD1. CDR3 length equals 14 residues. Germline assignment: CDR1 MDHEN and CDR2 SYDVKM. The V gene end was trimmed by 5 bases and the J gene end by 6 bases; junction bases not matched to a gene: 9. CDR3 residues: CASSALDRESEQYF. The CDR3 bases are TGTGCCAGCAGTGCTCTGGACAGGGAGTCCGAGCAGTACTTC.

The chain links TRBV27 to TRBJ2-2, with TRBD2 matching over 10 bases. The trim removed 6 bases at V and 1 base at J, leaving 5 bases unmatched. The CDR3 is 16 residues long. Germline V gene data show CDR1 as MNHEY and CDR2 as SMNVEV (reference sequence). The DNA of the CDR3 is TGTGCCAGCAGCCCTGGACTAGCGGAGAACACCGGGGAGCTGTTTTTT. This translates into CASSPGLAENTGELFF.

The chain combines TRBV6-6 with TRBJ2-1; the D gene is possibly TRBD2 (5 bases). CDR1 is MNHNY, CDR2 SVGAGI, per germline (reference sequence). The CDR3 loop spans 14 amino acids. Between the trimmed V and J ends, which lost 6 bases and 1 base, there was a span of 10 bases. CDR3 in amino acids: CASSLRESYNEQFF. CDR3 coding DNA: TGTGCCAGCAGCCTAAGGGAGTCCTACAATGAGCAGTTCTTC.

The CDR3 DNA is TGTGCCAGCAGCTTGCAGGTGAGCGAGCAGTACTTC. Protein sequence: CASSLQVSEQYF. The chain has TRBV5-6 and TRBJ2-7; no firm D call. The CDR3 is 12 amino acids. V was clipped by 1 base and J by 6 bases, with 8 bases between them. Germline CDR1 reads SGHDT; CDR2 reads YYEEEE.